The clone carrying this TCR beta chain was detected only a few times. The antigen remains unidentified. TCRdb re-called the 5' RACE reads with MiXCR, one entry per CDR3 protein. This table has approximately 500,000 distinct CDR3 sequences, about 12% appearing once. This CDR3 has 16 amino acids. With 4 bases removed from V and 0 bases from J, the gap between germline ends came to 13 bases. The germline V gene encodes CDR1 SGHTA and CDR2 FQGNSA. This sample was taken from a study of CD8 T cells in ankylosing spondylitis. Study-wide results and caveats: Earlier work had already found some motif variants in reactive arthritis synovial fluid and blood. For ankylosing spondylitis blood, a TCR beta motif of 8 or 9 highly homologous variants appeared characteristic. Relatively rare in peripheral blood, disease-linked clones were also CD8+.

The sample taken for sequencing was blood, either unsorted or a sorted T cell fraction (not recorded which). This clonotype was obtained from a male donor with ankylosing spondylitis. The J gene is TRBJ1-3, the V gene TRBV7-2; no reliable D call. The CDR3 bases are TGTGCCAGCAGCTCCCGGACCGTTAGCTCTGGAAACACCATATATTTT. It codes for CASSSRTVSSGNTIYF.